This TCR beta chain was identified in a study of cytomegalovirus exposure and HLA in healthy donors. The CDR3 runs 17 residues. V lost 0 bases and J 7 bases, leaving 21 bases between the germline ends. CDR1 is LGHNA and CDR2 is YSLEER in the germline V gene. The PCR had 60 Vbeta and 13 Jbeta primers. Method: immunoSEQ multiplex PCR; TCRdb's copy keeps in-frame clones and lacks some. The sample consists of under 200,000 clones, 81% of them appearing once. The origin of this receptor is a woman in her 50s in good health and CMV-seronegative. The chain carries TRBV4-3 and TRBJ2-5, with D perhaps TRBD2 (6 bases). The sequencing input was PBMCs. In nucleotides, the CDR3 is TGCGCCAGCAGCCAAGATATCCTCGGGGGTAGCGCCGGGACCCAGTACTTC. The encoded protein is CASSQDILGGSAGTQYF.